The clone carrying this T cell receptor beta chain was seen only a few times. Germline CDR1 SQVTM, CDR2 ANQGSEA. Trimming left V 7 bases short and J 1 base short, with 10 bases between. This CDR3 contains 12 residues. Anti-CD45RO beads selected memory T cells out of the CD45RA-negative fraction. These data are taken from a study of relationships among human T cell subsets. The T cell receptor alpha and beta CDR3 regions were amplified from mRNA by semiquantitative ARM-PCR. ARM-PCR used tagged nested gene-specific primers, then communal superprimers for exponential amplification. TCRdb used MiXCR to reprocess the multiplex PCR reads, holding one entry per CDR3 protein. This table has some 10,000 distinct CDR3 sequences, about 50% appearing once.

The sequencing input was memory T cells sorted from blood. This TCR was sampled from a man aged 35 to 55 in good health. The chain has TRBV29-1 and TRBJ1-1, with D possibly TRBD1 on 6 matching bases. This CDR3 reads CSAGQKNTEAFF. CDR3 DNA sequence: TGCAGCGCAGGACAGAAGAACACTGAAGCTTTCTTT.